This entry is about one TCR beta chain. Compared with germline, one end of the junction differs, possibly owing to a read error. The authors split each subset's genomic DNA evenly across several immunoSEQ plates. Measured with immunoSEQ multiplex PCR; TCRdb has only the in-frame clones, and not every one. The sample comprises roughly 2,300,000 clones, around 93% of which are singletons, and around 0.38% rests with the top ten. CDR1 SGHTA and CDR2 FQGNSA come from the germline V gene. The CDR3 length is 12 residues. Researchers partitioned CD4+ cells into CD45RA+ naive and CD45RA-negative memory subsets. This sample was taken from a study of shared clonotypes between healthy human individuals.

The sequenced sample consisted of naive CD4+ T cells from PBMCs. Sample subset: CD45RA+ positively selected. The V gene is TRBV7-2, the J gene TRBJ2-3; 10 bases are a match to TRBD1. The clonotype was recovered from a man between 18 and 35 years old in good health. Some clones in this sample may be carry-over from other donors' samples. Here the CDR3 DNA reads TGTGCCAGCAGCCCTAGACGGACAGGGGGGGATTTT. This codes for CASSPRRTGGDF.